The 17 T cell receptor beta chains below were found in one sample sequenced in a study of Ad26.COV2.S vaccination and SARS-CoV-2 variants (dated by TCRdb to the early 2020s). Libraries came from the immunoSEQ multiplex PCR assay. The immuneACCESS repertoire file appears here via TCRdb, limited to in-frame rearrangements. These files lack a portion of the clones; in checked studies, under half of the deficit traces to unresolved V genes, and the cause of the others is not known. The sample contains just under 250,000 clones, approximately 88% of them found a single time. In total, the top ten clones hold about 10% of the sample. The treatment or condition label corresponds to: 15 to 20 received Ad26.COV2.S at low or high dose, single or two shots; about five received placebo; per-sample allocation not given. For vaccine and placebo recipients, repertoires were sequenced using samples collected on day 63 after the first injection.

The source material was peripheral blood, sampled in a trial of Ad26.COV2.S vaccine versus placebo. The receptors shown here come from a person aged 18 to 65 who received the Ad26.COV2.S COVID-19 vaccine or a placebo.

The V call is TRBV7-2, the J call TRBJ2-3, with 8 nucleotides matching TRBD2. The CDR3 runs 14 residues. The V segment lost 7 bases and the J segment 1 base; nucleotides outside the gene matches: 4. Germline assignment: CDR1 SGHTA and CDR2 FQGNSA. The CDR3 DNA follows: TGTGCCAGCACCCTGGGACTAGGCACAGATACGCAGTATTTT. Its protein product is CASTLGLGTDTQYF.

This rearrangement joins TRBV28 to TRBJ2-7, with 10 bases matching TRBD1. In germline, CDR1 is MDHEN, CDR2 SYDVKM. V shed 5 bases, J shed 3 bases, and the junction held 7 bases outside the gene matches. This CDR3 is built from 15 residues. CDR3 residues: CASSPSGQGNYEQYF. CDR3 bases: TGTGCCAGCAGTCCATCGGGACAGGGGAACTACGAGCAGTACTTC.

To note about this clone: At one end, the junction sequence differs from germline, possibly due to a read error. This chain connects TRBV30 to TRBJ2-5; 7 positions agree with TRBD1. This CDR3 is 14 amino acids long. Germline-derived CDR1 and CDR2 are GTSNPN and SVGIG (reference sequence). CDR3 DNA: TGTGCCAGGAGTAACATACAGGGGCGGGAGACCCAGTACTTC. It translates to CARSNIQGRETQYF. Supplemented by reference TRBV30 and TRBJ2-5, the full variable domain reads SQTIHQWPATLVQPVGSPLSLECTVEGTSNPNLYWYRQAAGRGLQLLFYSVGIGQISSEVPQNLSASRPQDRQFILSSKKLLLSDSGFYLCARSNIQGRETQYFGPGTRLLVL.

The chain couples TRBV7-8 to TRBJ2-7; possible D gene TRBD2, 5 bases. The CDR3 runs 13 residues. Trimming stripped 5 bases from V and 3 bases from J, with 11 bases between. Germline V lookup: CDR1 SGHVS, CDR2 FQNEAQ. This chain's CDR3 is CASSRGLNYEQYF. CDR3 in DNA: TGTGCCAGCAGCCGTGGACTTAACTACGAGCAGTACTTC. The whole variable domain, remainder taken from reference TRBV7-8 and TRBJ2-7, is GAGVSQSPRYKVAKRGQDVALRCDPISGHVSLFWYQQALGQGPEFLTYFQNEAQLDKSGLPSDRFFAERPEGSVSTLKIQRTQQEDSAVYLCASSRGLNYEQYFGPGTRLTVT.

The chain carries TRBV11-2 and TRBJ2-2, with unresolved D. This CDR3 contains 13 residues. Trimming pared 5 bases from V and 2 bases from J, leaving 6 bases between. Germline assignment: CDR1 SGHAT and CDR2 FQNNGV. Here the CDR3 DNA reads TGTGCCAGCAGCCCTGACAACACCGGGGAGCTGTTTTTT. Translating it yields CASSPDNTGELFF.

This clone was detected only once. The chain carries TRBV5-1 and TRBJ2-7; 8 bases map to TRBD1. J was trimmed by 3 bases and V by 0 bases; bases with no gene match: 5. This CDR3 spans 15 amino acids. The germline CDR1 and CDR2 sequences are SGHRS and YFSETQ. The CDR3 loop reads CASSLGGTGIYEQYF. The CDR3 region has the DNA TGCGCCAGCAGCTTGGGGGGGACAGGTATCTACGAGCAGTACTTC.

The V call is TRBV4-3, the J call TRBJ2-4, with D possibly being TRBD1 (6 bases). CDR3 length: 14 residues. The V end lost 0 bases, the J end lost 7 bases, and 10 bases lay between the germline ends. CDR1 is LGHNA and CDR2 is YSLEER in the germline V gene. The CDR3 sequence is CASSQDLGANIQYF. Here the CDR3 DNA reads TGCGCCAGCAGCCAAGATTTGGGGGCGAACATTCAGTACTTC.

J is TRBJ2-3 and V is TRBV6-4; the D gene is possibly TRBD2 (6 bases). The CDR3 is made up of 14 amino acids. Trimming left V 3 bases short and J 4 bases short, with 11 bases between. CDR1 is MRHNA, CDR2 SNTAGT, per germline. This CDR3 reads CASSEGGNADTQYF. CDR3 coding DNA: TGTGCCAGCAGTGAAGGAGGGAACGCAGATACGCAGTATTTT.

The CDR3 sequence: CSASTSGGVGETQYF. CDR3 in DNA: TGCAGTGCTAGTACTAGCGGGGGGGTCGGGGAGACCCAGTACTTC. The chain is built from TRBV20-1 and TRBJ2-5; the match to TRBD2 covers 13 bases. Germline V gives CDR1 DFQATT, CDR2 SNEGSKA (reference sequence). The trim removed 3 bases at V and 5 bases at J, leaving 6 bases unmatched. CDR3 size: 15 residues.

The chain uses TRBV13 and TRBJ2-7, with no clear D. The CDR3 has 15 amino acids. Germline values: CDR1 PRHDT, CDR2 FYEKMQ (reference sequence). V was shortened by 4 bases and J by 2 bases, with 15 bases between the two germline ends. CDR3 sequence reads: CASSSGPRSPYEQYF. The CDR3 coding sequence is TGTGCCAGCAGCTCCGGGCCCCGATCACCCTACGAGCAGTACTTC.

This clone occurred once. This chain uses TRBV28 with TRBJ2-2, with D possibly matching TRBD1 (5 bases). The germline V gene encodes CDR1 MDHEN and CDR2 SYDVKM. The CDR3 is 15 amino acids. V lost 5 bases and J 3 bases, leaving 13 bases between the germline ends. The CDR3 protein is CASSRPTVDTGELFF. CDR3 nucleotides: TGTGCCAGCAGTCGCCCGACAGTAGACACCGGGGAGCTGTTTTTT.

V is TRBV28 and J is TRBJ1-1; D remains unclear. V was cut by 2 bases and J by 6 bases, with 10 bases left in between. The CDR3 covers 13 residues. Per the germline V gene, CDR1 is MDHEN and CDR2 is SYDVKM. The CDR3 nucleotides are TGTGCCAGCAGTTTAGAGGGTCGAGCTGAAGCTTTCTTT. Its translation is CASSLEGRAEAFF.

For this clone: At one end, the junction sequence differs from germline, possibly due to a read error. This sequence joins TRBV27 and TRBJ1-1; D call uncertain. CDR1 is MNHEY and CDR2 is SMNVEV in the germline V gene (reference sequence). CDR3 length equals 14 residues. CDR3 sequence reads: CASSFLGLKTEAFF. The CDR3 DNA is TGTGCCAGCAGTTTCTTAGGTTTGAAAACTGAAGCTTTCTTT.

This chain links TRBV4-3 with TRBJ2-7; 11 positions match TRBD2. Trimming at V came to 0 bases and at J to 4 bases, leaving 8 bases not matched to a gene. Germline V gene lookup returns CDR1 LGHNA and CDR2 YSLEER. This CDR3 spans 17 amino acids. CDR3 protein: CASSQERLAGGGYEQYF. In DNA form, the CDR3 reads TGCGCCAGCAGCCAAGAGAGGCTAGCGGGAGGCGGGTACGAGCAGTACTTC.

The chain carries TRBV4-1 and TRBJ1-4; D perhaps matches TRBD1 (5 bases). The CDR3 consists of 14 residues. CDR1 is MGHRA, CDR2 YSYEKL, per germline. Trimming pared 4 bases from V and 8 bases from J, leaving 14 bases between. The CDR3 coding sequence is TGCGCCAGCAGCCTTTTAGGCGGGGGAGAAAAACTGTTTTTT. It yields the protein CASSLLGGGEKLFF.

The CDR3 sequence is CASTLRDRVTSMGNTEAFF. CDR3 nucleotides: TGTGCCAGCACCCTCCGGGACAGGGTTACCTCCATGGGGAACACTGAAGCTTTCTTT. This sequence joins TRBV7-3 and TRBJ1-1, with TRBD1 matching 9 bases. CDR3 length: 19 residues. J lost 1 base, V lost 7 bases, and 19 bases had no gene match. Germline CDR1 and CDR2: SGHTA and FQGTGA.

This clone occurred once. V gene TRBV7-9 combines with J gene TRBJ2-7; TRBD1 matches 9 bases. J gave up 3 bases and V 5 bases, and 8 bases lay outside the gene matches. The CDR3 has 15 residues. Germline assignment: CDR1 SEHNR and CDR2 FQNEAQ (reference sequence). CDR3 amino acids: CASSPGQGDRYEQYF. CDR3 DNA: TGTGCCAGCAGCCCGGGACAGGGAGACCGCTACGAGCAGTACTTC.